This TCR beta chain originates from a study of CD8+ T cells in alopecia areata (dated by TCRdb to 2017 to 2018). Context from the whole study: Treated patients were enrolled in an open-label pilot trial of oral tofacitinib, 5 to 10 mg twice daily, for moderate-to-severe alopecia areata. RNA came from the PAXgene miRNA kit for fixed scalp, the miRNeasy kit for PBMCs, and the RNeasy kit for mouse skin. In both human patients and the C3H/HeJ mouse model, the study applied high-throughput TCRbeta sequencing to look at T cell clonal expansion in alopecia areata. Patients on tofacitinib were biopsied at baseline and after 4 and 24 weeks of treatment, and several of the patients also had a later scalp biopsy. For the treated patients, the SALT score, which quantifies what percentage of scalp surface area is affected, served as the measure of disease severity. Patients stayed on tofacitinib for 6 to 18 months and then had 6 months of follow-up off drug so that delayed response and recurrence could be assessed. Scalp clonality was compared among normal scalp (n=4), patchy alopecia areata scalp (n=8), and alopecia totalis/universalis scalp (n=8). In humans, TCRbeta sequencing was performed on scalp tissue and on sorted CD4+ and CD8+ peripheral blood T cells from healthy controls and from patients with patchy or totalis/universalis alopecia areata. TCRbeta CDR3 regions were amplified by immunoSEQ multiplex PCR using 35 Vbeta forward and 13 Jbeta reverse primers. Beyond this particular receptor, the publication reports: Because the treated cohort was small and included a single nonresponder, larger studies are needed to assess links between baseline CD8+ expansion and response. Resident alphabeta T cells in normal human skin are also sequenced, complicating scalp TCR repertoire analysis, unlike mouse skin dominated by gammadelta T cells. Shared TCR sequences between patients were less evident than in mice, which may be partly attributable to HLA diversity in the patient population. During tofacitinib treatment, many expanded lesional clones stuck around in both scalp and blood, and this persistence may partly explain why relapse happens after treatment is stopped. Scalp clonality and the number of expanded CD8+ clones among the top 100 scalp clones were significantly decreased by tofacitinib. Lesional scalp, especially in alopecia totalis/universalis, showed higher clonality and more expanded CD8+ clones than normal scalp, suggesting antigenic drive.

Libraries were made using the immunoSEQ multiplex PCR assay. To provide template for TCR sequencing, every sample had RNA extracted and reverse transcribed into cDNA. First-strand cDNA was synthesized with SuperScript III using a 2:1 mix of oligo-dT and random hexamers. Amplification bias was assessed with a synthetic immune receptor repertoire, and residual bias was removed computationally. Processing in the source paper ran as follows. Raw reads were preprocessed for error removal, and CDR3 was defined according to IMGT conventions as running from the conserved cysteine to phenylalanine. Clonality was computed by normalizing Shannon entropy by log2 of the number of productive unique TCRs and subtracting the result from 1. Whether each scalp clone was CD4 or CD8 was inferred by checking scalp TCRbeta sequences against the CD4 and CD8 repertoires from sorted blood. This is the immuneACCESS table as TCRdb keeps it, with only in-frame sequences that have V and J called. A part of the clones is gone; compared with another copy, unresolved V genes explain less than half, and the rest is unexplained. V, J and clone size are taken as reported in that table, and D and trimming were inferred from the DNA itself. This sample gives around 100,000 clones in total; 70% to 90% of them show up just once. The top ten clonotypes cover 8.5% to 14% of the sample.

The sample's treatment or condition, from its label and the paper: oral pan-JAK inhibitor, 5-10 mg twice daily. Lesional scalp punch biopsies and peripheral blood were obtained from alopecia areata patients. PBMCs were isolated by density centrifugation and stained for CD3, CD4 and CD8, and CD4+ and CD8+ T cells were sorted on a FACSAria. Points on this clone: Its specific antigen is unknown. The record has no base qualities; no much larger clone is one base away. This CDR3 is also generated by other DNA sequences in the sample.

CDR1 and CDR2 are drawn from the germline V gene: MGHDK, SYGVNS. Inclusive of the bounding cysteine and phenylalanine, the CDR3 is 14 residues long. The DNA shown is the 42-base CDR3, in frame from base 1. The germline V end is reduced by 2 bases and the J end by 4 bases; junction bases left unmatched: 1. The rearranged segments are TRBV25-1 and TRBJ2-2, and TRBD1 aligns with 7 junction nucleotides. The TCR sequence derives from a human donor with alopecia areata. Sample: CD8+ T cells sorted from blood, taken at approximately week 34, from a patient treated with tofacitinib. The CDR3 protein is CASSEDRATGELFF. The sequenced DNA: TGTGCCAGCAGTGAAGACAGGGCCACCGGGGAGCTGTTTTTT.